This T cell receptor (beta chain) was documented in a study of long-term antiretroviral therapy in people with HIV. A note on this clone: Its antigen remains unidentified.

Run at survey level, the immunoSEQ assay was version v3.0. Sequenced by immunoSEQ multiplex PCR; TCRdb stores in-frame clones only, minus some. The sample has about 38,000 clones, approximately 79% seen once; the top ten hold approximately 5.3%. Germline V gene sequence: CDR1 MNHEY, CDR2 SVGAGI. J lost 1 base, V lost 5 bases, and 1 base had no gene match. This CDR3 spans 13 amino acids. Findings and caveats of the study: Relative to transplant donor controls, diversity remained lower despite increasing after ART. Documentation of ART adherence, viral resistance or therapy changes was absent. Repertoire composition at all time points was dominated by clones that had expanded before ART. HIV repertoires showed narrower CDR3 length ranges than controls.

Sequenced here: unsorted PBMCs, sampled 1.5 years after starting antiretroviral therapy. This sequence originates from a man aged 18 to 29 with HIV. The chain recombines TRBV6-5 with TRBJ1-1, with TRBD1 matching 7 bases. The CDR3, as DNA: TGTGCCAGCAGTCGGACAGGGAACACTGAAGCTTTCTTT. Its translation: CASSRTGNTEAFF.